Each of the 5 T cell receptor beta chains below was sequenced from the same sample in a study of blood T cell repertoires in COVID-19. Assay used: immunoSEQ multiplex PCR; TCRdb lists only in-frame clones, some missing. The data show around 160,000 clones, around 89% seen once. Input material: peripheral blood. Source of these receptors: a man aged 18-30 years with COVID-19, enrolled during active disease.

The chain carries TRBV28 and TRBJ2-7; the match to TRBD2 covers 7 bases. Germline V lookup: CDR1 MDHEN, CDR2 SYDVKM. The CDR3 sequence is 14 residues long. V was clipped by 3 bases and J by 3 bases; unmatched bases: 5. This chain's CDR3 is CASSLNGGSYEQYF. The CDR3 region has the DNA TGTGCCAGCAGTTTGAACGGGGGGAGCTACGAGCAGTACTTC. Using reference TRBV28 and TRBJ2-7 for the parts outside the CDR3, the full variable domain is DVKVTQSSRYLVKRTGEKVFLECVQDMDHENMFWYRQDPGLGLRLIYFSYDVKMKEKGDIPEGYSVSREKKERFSLILESASTNQTSMYLCASSLNGGSYEQYFGPGTRLTVT.

This clone was detected only once. The chain employs TRBV19 and TRBJ2-3; 7 bases match TRBD2. The CDR3 runs 14 residues. Germline values: CDR1 LNHDA, CDR2 SQIVND (reference sequence). J gave up 4 bases and V 7 bases, and 8 bases lay outside the gene matches. CDR3 amino acids: CASNPWGGADTQYF. In DNA, the CDR3 is TGTGCCAGTAACCCCTGGGGGGGAGCAGATACGCAGTATTTT.

The CDR3 sequence: CASSWRSGANEKLFF. The CDR3 nucleotides are TGTGCCAGCAGCTGGCGGTCGGGGGCTAATGAAAAACTGTTTTTT. The chain couples TRBV7-9 to TRBJ1-4, with D perhaps TRBD1 (5 bases). Germline V CDR1 and CDR2: SEHNR, FQNEAQ (reference sequence). This CDR3 contains 15 residues. Trimming left V 4 bases short and J 3 bases short, with 12 bases between.

The chain links TRBV19 to TRBJ1-1; D unresolved. This CDR3 spans 15 amino acids. The germline gives CDR1 LNHDA, CDR2 SQIVND (reference sequence). V was trimmed by 2 bases and J by 1 base, leaving 11 bases between them. Here the CDR3 reads CASSITAGSNTEAFF. The DNA for the CDR3 is TGTGCCAGTAGTATAACCGCGGGCTCGAACACTGAAGCTTTCTTT.

This clone was detected only once. The rearrangement links TRBV5-8 to TRBJ2-5, with 7 bases matching TRBD1. Germline V gene data show CDR1 as SGHTS and CDR2 as YDEGEE. This CDR3 region has 18 residues. V lost 4 bases and J lost 0; bases outside the gene matches: 15. In DNA, the CDR3 is TGTGCCAGCAGCACCTACTACCTACAGGGGAAGAACCAAGAGACCCAGTACTTC. Residues: CASSTYYLQGKNQETQYF.